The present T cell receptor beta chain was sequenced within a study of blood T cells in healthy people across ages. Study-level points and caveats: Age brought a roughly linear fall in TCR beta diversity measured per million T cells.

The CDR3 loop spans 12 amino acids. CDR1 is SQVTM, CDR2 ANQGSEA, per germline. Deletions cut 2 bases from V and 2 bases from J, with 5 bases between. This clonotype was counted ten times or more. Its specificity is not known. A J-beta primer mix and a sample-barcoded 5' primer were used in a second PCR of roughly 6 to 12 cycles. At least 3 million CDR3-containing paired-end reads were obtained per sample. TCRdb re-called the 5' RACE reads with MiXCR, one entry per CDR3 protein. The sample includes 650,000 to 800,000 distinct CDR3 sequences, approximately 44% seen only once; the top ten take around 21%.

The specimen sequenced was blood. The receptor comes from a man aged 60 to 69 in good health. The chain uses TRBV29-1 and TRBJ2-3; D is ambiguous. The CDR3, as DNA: TGCAGCGTTGAATCCTTCACAGATACGCAGTATTTT. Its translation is CSVESFTDTQYF.